Below, one T cell receptor beta chain is given with its context. No antigen is known for it. Gene names and germline refer to mouse. Read data end 1 residue before the CDR3 end; the end is taken from the germline J gene. This entry belongs to a study of tissue T cells after allogeneic stem cell transplantation. This CDR3 spans 14 amino acids. Germline V gene lookup returns CDR1 GKSSPN and CDR2 SITVG. Trimming cost V 0 bases and J 0 bases, with 6 bases left between them. Study results and caveats: Motif-based clustering found tissue-specific repertoire signatures shared across patients, though few clones were shared. Within patients, tissue anatomy strongly shaped TCR repertoire composition. Some tissue clones might be persisting host cells; their alloreactivity or antigen specificity was not determined.

CDR3 sequences, V/J genes, frequencies and template counts came from survey-depth TCRbeta sequencing. This table comes from immunoSEQ multiplex PCR, and its TCRdb copy is limited to in-frame clones, with some not included. There are 17,000 or so clones in the sample; around 70% occur only once, and 0.75% to 1% lies in the top ten. The V gene is TRBV31, the J gene TRBJ1-3; D remains unclear. This sequence was found in a female BALB/c mouse in good health. This strain has MHC haplotype H2-d. The specimen sequenced was spleen. This chain's CDR3 is CAWSLGISGNTLYF. Partial CDR3 DNA: TGTGCCTGGAGTCTAGGCATTTCTGGAAATACGCTCTAT.